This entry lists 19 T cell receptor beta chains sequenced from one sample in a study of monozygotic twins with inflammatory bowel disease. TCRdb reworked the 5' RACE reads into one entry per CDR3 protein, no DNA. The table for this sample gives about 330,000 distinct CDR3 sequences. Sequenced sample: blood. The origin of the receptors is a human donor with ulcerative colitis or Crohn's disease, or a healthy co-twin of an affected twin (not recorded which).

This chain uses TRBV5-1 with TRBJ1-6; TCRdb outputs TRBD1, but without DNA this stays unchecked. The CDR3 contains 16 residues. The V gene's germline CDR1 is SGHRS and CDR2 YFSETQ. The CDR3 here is CASSLIGARVNSPLHF.

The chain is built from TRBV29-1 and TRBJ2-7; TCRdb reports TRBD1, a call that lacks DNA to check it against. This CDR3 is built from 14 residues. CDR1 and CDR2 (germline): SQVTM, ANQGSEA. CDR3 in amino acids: CSVGQGATGYEQYF.

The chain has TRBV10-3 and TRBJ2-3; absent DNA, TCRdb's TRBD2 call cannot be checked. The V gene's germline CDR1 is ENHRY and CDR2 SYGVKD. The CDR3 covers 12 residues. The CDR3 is CASTSGTDTQYF.

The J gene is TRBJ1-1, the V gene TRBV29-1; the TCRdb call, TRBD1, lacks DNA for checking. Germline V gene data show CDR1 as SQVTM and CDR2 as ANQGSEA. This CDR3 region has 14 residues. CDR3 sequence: CSAWDRAGGTEAFF.

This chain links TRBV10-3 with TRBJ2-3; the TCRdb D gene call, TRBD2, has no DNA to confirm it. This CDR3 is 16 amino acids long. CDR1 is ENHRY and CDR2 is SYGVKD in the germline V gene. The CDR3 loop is CAISTGTSGSTDTQYF.

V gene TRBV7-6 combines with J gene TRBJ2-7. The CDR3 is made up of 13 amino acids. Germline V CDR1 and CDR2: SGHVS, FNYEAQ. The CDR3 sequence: CASSPGAVYEQYF.

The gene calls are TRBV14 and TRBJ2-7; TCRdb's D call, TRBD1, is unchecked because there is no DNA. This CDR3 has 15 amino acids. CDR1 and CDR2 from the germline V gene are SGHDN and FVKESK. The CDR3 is CASSLKATGVDEQYF.

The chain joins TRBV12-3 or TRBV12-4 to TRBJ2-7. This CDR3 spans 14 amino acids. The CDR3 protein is CASKQNLQTYEQYF.

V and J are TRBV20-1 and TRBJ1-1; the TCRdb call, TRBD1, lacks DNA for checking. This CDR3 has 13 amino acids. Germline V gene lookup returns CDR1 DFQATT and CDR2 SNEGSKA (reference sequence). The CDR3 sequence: CSARPDRGTEAFF.

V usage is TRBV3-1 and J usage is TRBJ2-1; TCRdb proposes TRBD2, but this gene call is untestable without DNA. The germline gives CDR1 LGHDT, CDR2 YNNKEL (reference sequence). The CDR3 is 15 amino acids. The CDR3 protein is CASSLSGRVINEQFF.

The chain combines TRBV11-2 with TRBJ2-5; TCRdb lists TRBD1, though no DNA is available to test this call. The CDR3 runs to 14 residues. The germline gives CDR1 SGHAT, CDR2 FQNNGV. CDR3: CASSSGANRRAQYF.

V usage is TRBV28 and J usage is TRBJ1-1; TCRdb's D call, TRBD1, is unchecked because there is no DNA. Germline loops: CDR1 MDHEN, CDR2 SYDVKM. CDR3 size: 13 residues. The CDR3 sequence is CASTVPENTEAFF.

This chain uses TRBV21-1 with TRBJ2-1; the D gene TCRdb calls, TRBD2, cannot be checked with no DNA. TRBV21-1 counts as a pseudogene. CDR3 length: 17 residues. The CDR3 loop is CASSKEVRASGSNEQFF.

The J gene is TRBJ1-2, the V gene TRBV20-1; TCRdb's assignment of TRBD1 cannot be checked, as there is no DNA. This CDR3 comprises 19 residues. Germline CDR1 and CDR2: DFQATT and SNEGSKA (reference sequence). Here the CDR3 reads CSAAGSHAGDVLPNYGYTF.

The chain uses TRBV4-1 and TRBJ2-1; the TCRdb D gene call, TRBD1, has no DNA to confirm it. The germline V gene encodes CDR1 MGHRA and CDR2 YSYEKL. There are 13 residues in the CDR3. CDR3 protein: CASSPQGYNEQFF.

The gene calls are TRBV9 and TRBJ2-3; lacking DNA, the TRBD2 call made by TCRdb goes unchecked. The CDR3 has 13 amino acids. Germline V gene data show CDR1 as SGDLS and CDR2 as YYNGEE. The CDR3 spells CASGTASTDTQYF. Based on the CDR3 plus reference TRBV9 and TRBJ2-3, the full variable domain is DSGVTQTPKHLITATGQRVTLRCSPRSGDLSVYWYQQSLDQGLQFLIQYYNGEERAKGNILERFSAQQFPDLHSELNLSSLELGDSALYFCASGTASTDTQYFGPGTRLTVL.

CDR3 residues: CIGSDANEQFF. The genes are TRBV30 and TRBJ2-1. This CDR3 is 11 amino acids long. CDR1 is GTSNPN, CDR2 SVGIG, per germline (reference sequence).

The CDR3 is CASSYSATGTSGNTIYF. This chain uses TRBV6-5 with TRBJ1-3; as DNA is missing, the TRBD1 call by TCRdb cannot be tested. In germline, CDR1 is MNHEY, CDR2 SVGAGI. CDR3 length: 17 amino acids.

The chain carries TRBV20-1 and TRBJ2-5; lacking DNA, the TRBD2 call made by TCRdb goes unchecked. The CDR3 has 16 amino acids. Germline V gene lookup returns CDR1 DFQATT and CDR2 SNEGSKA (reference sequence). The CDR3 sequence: CSARDPTSGGKGTQYF.